This T cell receptor (beta chain) comes out of a study of prognosis after radiotherapy for stage I lung cancer. About the research overall: Approximately twelve men and roughly six women, aged about 50 to 85 and with a median age of approximately 70 years, made up the patients. Delivery of radiotherapy was by SBRT in 3 to 5 fractions at a biologically effective dose of at least 100 Gy.

Each of the patients had no lymph node involvement on CT and PET/CT and no prior chemotherapy, radiotherapy or other malignancies. V lost 6 bases and J 6 bases, leaving 22 bases between the germline ends. The CDR3 extends over 16 amino acids. Amplification of TCR beta CDR3 from genomic DNA used two-round multiplex PCR. Primers specific to each TRBV and TRBJ gene drove first-round PCR. As the PCR entered its second round, universal primers were used. Via MiXCR, TCRdb re-called the multiplex PCR reads, giving one row per CDR3 protein. Here the sample spans fewer than 25,000 distinct CDR3 sequences, roughly 45% being singletons.

The sequencing here drew on PBMCs, taken before or after stereotactic body radiation therapy (not recorded which). This sequence joins TRBV12-3 or TRBV12-4 and TRBJ2-3, with TRBD2 as a possible D gene (5 bases). This clonotype was sampled from a donor older than 45 with non-small cell lung cancer. The CDR3 coding sequence is TGTGCCAGCAGCCTGGCCTTAGTGATGAGGGCGGATACGCAGTATTTT. Protein product: CASSLALVMRADTQYF.